Detailed here is one T cell receptor (beta chain). The antigen remains undetermined. The sample belongs to a study of Graves' ophthalmopathy and Graves' hyperthyroidism. Whole-study findings and limits: Researchers report that a 13-signature model separated ophthalmopathy from stable hyperthyroidism, posting less than 90% sensitivity and roughly 83% specificity.

This CDR3 spans 15 amino acids. Germline V lookup: CDR1 LNHDA, CDR2 SQIVND (reference sequence). V was pared by 4 bases and J by 0 bases, with 10 bases between. Investigators amplified TCR beta CDR3 regions from RNA transcripts. HTBI primers served in a first-round RT-PCR, which a second-round multiplex PCR followed. One entry per CDR3 protein, called by TCRdb with MiXCR from the multiplex PCR reads. The sample holds 340,000 or so distinct CDR3 sequences, roughly 15% seen once. It was on clinical symptoms, serum thyroxine, TRAb, thyroid ultrasound and orbital computed tomography that diagnosis relied. Fresh peripheral blood (10 ml) yielded the PBMCs.

Specimen: peripheral blood. This sequence originates from an adult man with Graves' ophthalmopathy. The rearrangement uses TRBV19 and TRBJ1-3; unclear D gene. CDR3: CASSSPSFSGNTIYF. CDR3 in DNA: TGTGCCAGTAGTAGCCCTAGCTTCTCTGGAAACACCATATATTTT.